This T cell receptor beta chain is drawn from a study of CD8 T cells in ankylosing spondylitis. Study-level results: Reported data indicate significant enrichment of disease-linked clones within matched ankylosing spondylitis synovial fluid. Roughly eight highly homologous variants made up a TCR beta motif that seemed to typify ankylosing spondylitis blood.

Each TCR beta library was made by quantitative 5'-RACE that incorporated molecular barcodes. TCRdb redid the calling of the 5' RACE reads with MiXCR, one entry per CDR3 protein. The table includes about 450,000 distinct CDR3 sequences, roughly 26% detected once. As regards this clonotype: Its antigen remains unknown.

This TCR came from a male donor with ankylosing spondylitis. Sequences were obtained from blood, either unsorted or a sorted T cell fraction (not recorded which).

The CDR3 DNA reads as TGTGCCAGTAGATCGGTGACAGGGGAGGGTCAGCCCCAGCATTTT. This sequence encodes CASRSVTGEGQPQHF. The chain has TRBV19 and TRBJ1-5; the match to TRBD1 covers 8 bases. After removal of 6 bases from V and 6 bases from J, the junction contained 10 bases not matched to a gene. The germline gives CDR1 LNHDA, CDR2 SQIVND (reference sequence). CDR3 size: 15 residues.